This T cell receptor beta chain originates from a study of Ad26.COV2.S vaccination and SARS-CoV-2 variants. Clones were read by immunoSEQ multiplex PCR, and TCRdb kept only the in-frame ones, dropping some. The table includes approximately 460,000 clones, roughly nine tenths detected once. The treatment here: around 19 received Ad26.COV2.S at low or high dose, single or two shots; about five received placebo; per-sample allocation not given. Day 63 after the first vaccine or placebo injection was the time point for sampling. After removal of 1 base from V and 7 bases from J, the junction contained 6 bases not matched to a gene. The V gene's germline CDR1 is WNHNN and CDR2 SYGVQD (reference sequence). The CDR3 is 17 amino acids. As for this clone: Its antigen is not identified.

Findings and limits, study-wide: People who got the vaccine or the placebo had similar non-spike TCR breadth.

V is TRBV10-1 and J is TRBJ2-1; 14 bases agree with TRBD2. The sequence was obtained from a person aged 18-60 years who received the Ad26.COV2.S COVID-19 vaccine or a placebo. Sequenced material: peripheral blood, taken in a trial of Ad26.COV2.S vaccine versus placebo. The CDR3 DNA reads as TGCGCCAGCAGTGAGTTCTTGACTAGCGGGAGGGGTAATGAGCAGTTCTTC. Translating it yields CASSEFLTSGRGNEQFF.